This T cell receptor (beta chain) was recovered during a study of T cell responses to AZD1222 COVID-19 vaccine. CDR3 length: 14 amino acids. Germline loops: CDR1 LGHNA, CDR2 YNFKEQ. V gave up 1 base and J gave up 9 bases, with 13 bases separating them. Assay: immunoSEQ multiplex PCR; the TCRdb copy retains only in-frame clones and omits some. Among 110,000 or so clones listed, approximately 85% were seen once. The clonotype comes from an adult in good health. The starting material was peripheral blood, obtained on day 0 of AZD1222 vaccination. The chain combines TRBV4-2 with TRBJ2-1; D uncertain. CDR3 DNA: TGTGCCAGCAGCCAAGCGATTAGCCCCAGTGAGCAGTTCTTC. As protein: CASSQAISPSEQFF.